These 19 T cell receptor beta chains were all obtained from the same sample, sequenced in a study of blood T cell repertoires in COVID-19. The protocol was immunoSEQ multiplex PCR, while the TCRdb copy is restricted to in-frame clones and leaves out a portion. The table has about 120,000 clones, about nine tenths seen once; the top ten hold about 1.9%. The sample taken for sequencing was peripheral blood. These receptors all come from a human donor with active COVID-19. The donor label of this sample is uncertain.

V usage is TRBV5-8 and J usage is TRBJ1-5; D gene uncertain. The V end was cut by 0 bases, the J end by 5 bases, with 15 bases between. The CDR3 is 16 amino acids. CDR1 SGHTS and CDR2 YDEGEE come from the germline V gene. The CDR3 loop is CASSLGWAQTDQPQHF. The CDR3 bases are TGTGCCAGCAGCTTGGGGTGGGCACAGACCGATCAGCCCCAGCATTTT.

The V gene is TRBV28, the J gene TRBJ1-1; D might be TRBD1 (5 bases). The length of the CDR3 is 14 residues. The V end lost 1 base, the J end lost 5 bases, and 11 bases lay between the germline ends. Germline-derived CDR1 and CDR2 are MDHEN and SYDVKM. Here the CDR3 DNA reads TGTGCCAGCAGTTTATACCAGGGTCGGACTGAAGCTTTCTTT. Protein: CASSLYQGRTEAFF. Combining the CDR3 with reference TRBV28 and TRBJ1-1 gives the whole variable domain DVKVTQSSRYLVKRTGEKVFLECVQDMDHENMFWYRQDPGLGLRLIYFSYDVKMKEKGDIPEGYSVSREKKERFSLILESASTNQTSMYLCASSLYQGRTEAFFGQGTRLTVV.

V is TRBV7-9 and J is TRBJ2-3; no firm D call. The germline V gene has CDR1 SEHNR and CDR2 FQNEAQ (reference sequence). The CDR3 has 11 amino acids. Deletions cut 4 bases from V and 3 bases from J, with 2 bases between. As DNA, the CDR3 is TGTGCCAGCAGCTCTACAGATACGCAGTATTTT. This codes for CASSSTDTQYF.

The chain is built from TRBV7-2 and TRBJ2-3, with 12 bases identical to TRBD2. V was clipped by 0 bases and J by 4 bases; unmatched bases: 5. Looked up from germline, CDR1 is SGHTA and CDR2 is FQGNSA. This CDR3 has 17 amino acids. The CDR3 sequence: CASSLASASGGADTQYF. CDR3 bases: TGTGCCAGCAGCTTAGCATCGGCTAGCGGGGGGGCAGATACGCAGTATTTT.

The gene calls are TRBV2 and TRBJ1-4; D might be TRBD1 (6 bases). The CDR3 consists of 15 residues. The ends were cut back, 6 bases at V and 8 bases at J, with 19 bases in the middle. Per the germline V gene, CDR1 is SNHLY and CDR2 is FYNNEI. CDR3 sequence (DNA): TGTGCCAGCAGCAGGGTAGGGCAGGGGTCCGAAAAACTGTTTTTT. It specifies CASSRVGQGSEKLFF. Drawing the rest from reference TRBV2 and TRBJ1-4, the complete variable domain is EPEVTQTPSHQVTQMGQEVILRCVPISNHLYFYWYRQILGQKVEFLVSFYNNEISEKSEIFDDQFSVERPDGSNFTLKIRSTKLEDSAMYFCASSRVGQGSEKLFFGSGTQLSVL.

The V and J genes are TRBV21-1 and TRBJ2-7; TRBD2, the table's D call, lacks a check against the DNA. TRBV21-1 corresponds to a pseudogene. The CDR3 runs to 15 residues. The CDR3 bases are TGTGCCAGCAGCAACGTGGCGGTTAGCTCCTACGAGCAGTACTTC. It yields the protein CASSNVAVSSYEQYF.

J is TRBJ2-3 and V is TRBV3-1 (or the pseudogene TRBV3-2); D may be TRBD2 (6 bases). The CDR3 contains 17 residues. V was clipped by 2 bases and J by 0 bases, with 15 bases between them. The V gene's germline CDR1 is LGHDT and CDR2 YNNKEL (reference sequence). The CDR3: CASSQYRPGVSTDTQYF. The CDR3 DNA follows: TGTGCCAGCAGCCAATACAGACCGGGGGTGAGCACAGATACGCAGTATTTT.

The rearrangement joins TRBV7-9 to TRBJ2-1; 8 positions agree with TRBD2. From germline, CDR1 is SEHNR and CDR2 FQNEAQ (reference sequence). J lost 3 bases, V lost 3 bases, and 10 bases had no gene match. The CDR3 consists of 17 residues. The CDR3 DNA reads as TGTGCCAGCAGCTTCGTTCCGGGACTAGATTTCTACAATGAGCAGTTCTTC. Its protein product is CASSFVPGLDFYNEQFF.

The chain recombines TRBV6-5 with TRBJ1-2; D gene ambiguous. CDR3 length equals 15 residues. Germline values: CDR1 MNHEY, CDR2 SVGAGI. V was clipped by 8 bases and J by 4 bases, with 20 bases between them. This CDR3 is CASSDGRPISYGYTF. For the CDR3, the DNA is TGTGCCAGCTCAGATGGCAGGCCTATCTCCTATGGCTACACCTTC.

This chain uses TRBV9 with TRBJ1-2, with D possibly TRBD1 on 6 matching bases. CDR1 SGDLS and CDR2 YYNGEE come from the germline V gene. Between the trimmed V and J ends, which lost 4 bases and 8 bases, there was a span of 12 bases. This CDR3 comprises 12 residues. The CDR3 region is CASSLGQTGYTF. CDR3 nucleotides: TGTGCCAGCAGCCTAGGACAGACGGGCTACACCTTC.

V and J are TRBV4-1 and TRBJ1-1; 8 bases match TRBD1. From germline, CDR1 is MGHRA and CDR2 YSYEKL. This CDR3 is built from 15 residues. Germline trimming cut 1 base from V and 0 bases from J; bases unmatched to any gene: 1. The chain's CDR3 is CASSQGTGMNTEAFF. The CDR3 region has the DNA TGCGCCAGCAGCCAAGGGACAGGGATGAACACTGAAGCTTTCTTT.

V is TRBV12-3 or TRBV12-4 and J is TRBJ2-7; perhaps TRBD1 as D (6 bases). V lost 5 bases and J lost 3, with 11 bases in between. The CDR3 length is 13 residues. CDR3 region: CASSQLQGYEQYF. CDR3 in DNA: TGTGCCAGCAGTCAGTTACAGGGCTACGAGCAGTACTTC.

This sequence joins TRBV19 and TRBJ1-1, with 8 bases that match TRBD1. V lost 7 bases to trimming and J lost 6 bases; unmatched junction nucleotides: 7. Germline V gene lookup returns CDR1 LNHDA and CDR2 SQIVND (reference sequence). The length of the CDR3 is 13 residues. The CDR3 sequence is CASNYRGDSEAFF. The CDR3 nucleotides are TGTGCCAGTAATTACAGGGGGGACTCTGAAGCTTTCTTT.

The chain employs TRBV7-3 and TRBJ2-3, with D maybe TRBD1 (7 bases). There are 13 residues in the CDR3. Trimming removed 4 bases from V and 5 bases from J, with 10 bases in between. Germline V gene data show CDR1 as SGHTA and CDR2 as FQGTGA. As DNA, the CDR3 is TGTGCCAGCAGCTGGCAGGGGGGAGATACGCAGTATTTT. Encoded protein: CASSWQGGDTQYF.

The gene calls are TRBV6-5 and TRBJ1-2, with D possibly being TRBD1 (6 bases). V was shortened by 7 bases and J by 4 bases, with 16 bases between the two germline ends. The CDR3 is 14 amino acids. The germline V gene encodes CDR1 MNHEY and CDR2 SVGAGI. Here the CDR3 reads CASKEGRGPYGYTF. The CDR3 DNA reads as TGTGCCAGCAAAGAGGGCAGGGGACCCTATGGCTACACCTTC.

This chain joins TRBV6-4 and TRBJ2-1; D is possibly TRBD1 (5 bases). CDR1 is MRHNA and CDR2 is SNTAGT in the germline V gene. The CDR3 is made up of 12 amino acids. Trimming cost V 8 bases and J 7 bases, with 12 bases left between them. The CDR3 DNA sequence: TGTGCCAGCGGAAATCAGGGAAATGAGCAGTTCTTC. Amino acid sequence: CASGNQGNEQFF.

This clone has just one count. This rearrangement joins TRBV3-1 (or the pseudogene TRBV3-2) to TRBJ1-4; 10 bases map to TRBD1. This CDR3 spans 15 amino acids. Losses at the gene ends were 5 bases for V and 7 bases for J; bases not matched to a gene: 7. Germline assignment: CDR1 LGHDT and CDR2 YNNKEL (reference sequence). Here the CDR3 reads CASSIRTGGGEKLFF. CDR3 coding DNA: TGTGCCAGCAGCATACGGACAGGGGGTGGTGAAAAACTGTTTTTT.

This chain connects TRBV5-1 to TRBJ2-3; D remains ambiguous. The V end lost 4 bases, the J end lost 1 base, and 10 bases lay between the germline ends. The CDR3 runs 14 residues. Germline-derived CDR1 and CDR2 are SGHRS and YFSETQ. The CDR3 sequence is CASSADTGTDTQYF. As DNA, the CDR3 is TGCGCCAGCAGCGCCGATACAGGCACAGATACGCAGTATTTT.

This clone was counted once. For the CDR3, the DNA is TGTGCCTGGAGTGTGGGGGACAGACCTTACAATGAGCAGTTCTTC. As protein: CAWSVGDRPYNEQFF. This rearrangement joins TRBV30 to TRBJ2-1, with TRBD1 matching over 7 bases. Germline CDR1 and CDR2: GTSNPN and SVGIG (reference sequence). The ends lost 0 bases at V and 4 bases at J; junction bases unmatched: 6. The CDR3 has 15 amino acids.